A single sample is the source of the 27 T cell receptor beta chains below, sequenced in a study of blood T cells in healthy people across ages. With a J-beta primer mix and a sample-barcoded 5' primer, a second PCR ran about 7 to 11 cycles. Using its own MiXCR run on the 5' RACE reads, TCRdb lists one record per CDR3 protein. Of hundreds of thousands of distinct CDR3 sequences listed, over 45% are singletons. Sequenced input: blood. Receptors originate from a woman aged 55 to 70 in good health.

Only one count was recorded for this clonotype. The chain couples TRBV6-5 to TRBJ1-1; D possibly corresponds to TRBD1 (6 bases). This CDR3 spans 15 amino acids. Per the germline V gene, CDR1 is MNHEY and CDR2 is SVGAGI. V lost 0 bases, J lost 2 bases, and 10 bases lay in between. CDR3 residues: CASSYSTGANTEAFF. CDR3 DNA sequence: TGTGCCAGCAGTTACTCGACGGGGGCCAACACTGAAGCTTTCTTT.

The CDR3: CASSRLAGGGKNIQYF. CDR3 in DNA: TGCGCCAGCAGCCGACTAGCGGGAGGAGGCAAAAACATTCAGTACTTC. V is TRBV4-3 and J is TRBJ2-4; 13 nucleotides agree with TRBD2. CDR3 length: 16 residues. In germline, CDR1 is LGHNA, CDR2 YSLEER. Germline trimming cut 4 bases from V and 3 bases from J; bases unmatched to any gene: 3.

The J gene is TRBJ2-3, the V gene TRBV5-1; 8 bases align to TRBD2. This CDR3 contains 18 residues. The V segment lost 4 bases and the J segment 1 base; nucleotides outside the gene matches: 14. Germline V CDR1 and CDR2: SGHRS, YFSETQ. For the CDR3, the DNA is TGCGCCAGCAGCGAACGGGGGGTCATAGCGGGACGCACAGATACGCAGTATTTT. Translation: CASSERGVIAGRTDTQYF.

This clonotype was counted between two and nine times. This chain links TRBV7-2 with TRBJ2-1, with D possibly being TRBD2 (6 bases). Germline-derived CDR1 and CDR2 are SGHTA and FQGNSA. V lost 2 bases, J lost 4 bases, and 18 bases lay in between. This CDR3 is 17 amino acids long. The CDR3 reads CASSLTGAGRDYNEQFF. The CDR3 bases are TGTGCCAGCAGCTTAACTGGGGCTGGGCGGGATTACAATGAGCAGTTCTTC.

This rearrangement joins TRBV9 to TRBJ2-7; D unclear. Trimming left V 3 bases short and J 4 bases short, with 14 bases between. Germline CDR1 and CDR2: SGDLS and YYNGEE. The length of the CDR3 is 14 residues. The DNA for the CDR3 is TGTGCCAGCAGCGCTGAGTCAATCGGTTACGAGCAGTACTTC. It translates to CASSAESIGYEQYF.

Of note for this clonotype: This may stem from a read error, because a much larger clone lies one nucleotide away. This CDR3 reads CANSRDRGRETEAFF. DNA of the CDR3: TGTGCCAACAGCCGGGACAGGGGGCGGGAAACTGAAGCTTTCTTT. The rearrangement uses TRBV2 and TRBJ1-1; the match to TRBD1 covers 12 bases. The CDR3 loop spans 15 amino acids. Germline V gene lookup returns CDR1 SNHLY and CDR2 FYNNEI. V was clipped by 10 bases and J by 5 bases; unmatched bases: 11.

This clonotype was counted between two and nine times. CDR3 DNA sequence: TGTGCCAGCAGCCCCCCACTAGCGGGGACAGATACGCAGTATTTT. This sequence encodes CASSPPLAGTDTQYF. The rearrangement uses TRBV11-1 and TRBJ2-3; 10 bases map to TRBD2. The V segment lost 5 bases and the J segment 3 bases; nucleotides outside the gene matches: 5. This CDR3 contains 15 residues. Germline V gives CDR1 SGHAT, CDR2 FQDESV (reference sequence).

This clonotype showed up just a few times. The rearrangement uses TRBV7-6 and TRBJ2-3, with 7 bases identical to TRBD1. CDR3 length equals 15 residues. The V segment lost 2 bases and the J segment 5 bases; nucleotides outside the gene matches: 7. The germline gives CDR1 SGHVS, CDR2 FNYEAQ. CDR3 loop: CASSLLTGKEDTQYF. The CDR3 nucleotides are TGTGCCAGCAGCTTATTGACAGGGAAGGAAGATACGCAGTATTTT.

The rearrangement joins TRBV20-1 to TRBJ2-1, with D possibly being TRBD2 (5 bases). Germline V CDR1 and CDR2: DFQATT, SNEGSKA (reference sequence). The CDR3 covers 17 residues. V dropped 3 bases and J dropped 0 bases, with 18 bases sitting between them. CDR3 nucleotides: TGCAGTGCTAGTGTGTTTGGTGGGAGCTTCTCCTACAATGAGCAGTTCTTC. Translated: CSASVFGGSFSYNEQFF.

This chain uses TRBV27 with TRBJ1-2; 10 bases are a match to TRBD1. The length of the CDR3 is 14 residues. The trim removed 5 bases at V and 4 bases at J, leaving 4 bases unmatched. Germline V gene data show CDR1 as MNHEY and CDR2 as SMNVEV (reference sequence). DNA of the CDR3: TGTGCCAGCAGTAGGACAGGGGGGACCTATGGCTACACCTTC. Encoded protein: CASSRTGGTYGYTF.

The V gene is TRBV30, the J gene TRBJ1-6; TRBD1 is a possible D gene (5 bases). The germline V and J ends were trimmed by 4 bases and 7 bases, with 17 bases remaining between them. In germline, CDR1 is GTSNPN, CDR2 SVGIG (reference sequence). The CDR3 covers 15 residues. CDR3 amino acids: CAWNLKVGGNSPLHF. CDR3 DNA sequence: TGTGCCTGGAATCTTAAGGTTGGGGGAAATTCACCCCTCCACTTT.

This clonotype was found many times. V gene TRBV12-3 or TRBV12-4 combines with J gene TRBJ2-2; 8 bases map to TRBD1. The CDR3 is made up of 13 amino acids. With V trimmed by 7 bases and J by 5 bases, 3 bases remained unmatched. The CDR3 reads CASNRQGTGELFF. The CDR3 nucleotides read TGTGCCAGCAATCGACAGGGGACCGGGGAGCTGTTTTTT.

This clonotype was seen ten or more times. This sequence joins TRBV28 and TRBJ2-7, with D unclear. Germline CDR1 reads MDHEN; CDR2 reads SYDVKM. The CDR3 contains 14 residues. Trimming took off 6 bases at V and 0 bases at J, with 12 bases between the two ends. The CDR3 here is CASSRTWTSYEQYF. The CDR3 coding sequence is TGTGCCAGCAGCCGAACATGGACCTCCTACGAGCAGTACTTC.

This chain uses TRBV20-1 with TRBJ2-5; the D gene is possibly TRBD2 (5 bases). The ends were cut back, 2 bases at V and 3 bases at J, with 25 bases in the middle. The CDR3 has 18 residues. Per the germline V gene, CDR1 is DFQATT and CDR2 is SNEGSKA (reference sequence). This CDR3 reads CSARPFRAPNGVEETQYF. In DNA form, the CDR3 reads TGCAGTGCTAGACCTTTTCGAGCGCCAAACGGGGTGGAAGAGACCCAGTACTTC.

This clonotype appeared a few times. The CDR3 bases are TGTGCCAGCAGTGAATATGGGCCAGGACTTTATGGCTACACCTTC. It encodes CASSEYGPGLYGYTF. The chain links TRBV25-1 to TRBJ1-2; D gene unclear. Trimming left V 0 bases short and J 5 bases short, with 13 bases between. CDR1 and CDR2 (germline): MGHDK, SYGVNS. The CDR3 is made up of 15 amino acids.

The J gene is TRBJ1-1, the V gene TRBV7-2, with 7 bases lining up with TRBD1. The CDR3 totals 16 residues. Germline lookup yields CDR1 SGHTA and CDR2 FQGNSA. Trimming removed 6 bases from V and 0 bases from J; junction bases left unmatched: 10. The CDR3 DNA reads TGTGCCAGCAGTCAGTACGCACAGGGGTTGAACACTGAAGCTTTCTTT. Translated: CASSQYAQGLNTEAFF.

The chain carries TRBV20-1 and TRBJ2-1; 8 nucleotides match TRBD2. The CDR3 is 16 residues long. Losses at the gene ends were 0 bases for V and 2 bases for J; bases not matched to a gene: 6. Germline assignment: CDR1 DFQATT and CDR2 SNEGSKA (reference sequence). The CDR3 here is CSARDPSGGTYNEQFF. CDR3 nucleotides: TGCAGTGCTAGAGATCCGTCGGGGGGGACCTACAATGAGCAGTTCTTC.

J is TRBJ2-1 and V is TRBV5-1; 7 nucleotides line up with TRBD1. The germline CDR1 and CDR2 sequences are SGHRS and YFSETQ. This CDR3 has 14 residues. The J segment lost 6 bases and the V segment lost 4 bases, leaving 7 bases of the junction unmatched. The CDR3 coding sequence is TGCGCCAGCAGCCCGACAGGGTGGGGCAATGAGCAGTTCTTC. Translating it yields CASSPTGWGNEQFF.

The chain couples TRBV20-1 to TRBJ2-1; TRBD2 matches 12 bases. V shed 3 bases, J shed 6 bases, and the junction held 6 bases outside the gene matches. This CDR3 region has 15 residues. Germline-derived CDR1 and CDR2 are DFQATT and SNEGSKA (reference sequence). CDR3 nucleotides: TGCAGTGCTAGGCCCCCGGGACTAGCGGGCAATGAGCAGTTCTTC. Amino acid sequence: CSARPPGLAGNEQFF.

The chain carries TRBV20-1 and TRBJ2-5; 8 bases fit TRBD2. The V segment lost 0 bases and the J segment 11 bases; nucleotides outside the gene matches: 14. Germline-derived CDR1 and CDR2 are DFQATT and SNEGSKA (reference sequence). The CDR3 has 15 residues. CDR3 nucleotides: TGCAGTGCTAGAGATGGTGCTAGCGGGTCACATGAGCAGTACTTC. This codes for CSARDGASGSHEQYF.

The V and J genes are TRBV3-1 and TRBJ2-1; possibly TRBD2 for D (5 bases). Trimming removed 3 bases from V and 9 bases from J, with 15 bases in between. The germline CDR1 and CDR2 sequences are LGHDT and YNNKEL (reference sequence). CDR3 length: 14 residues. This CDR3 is CASSHRDPVGEQFF. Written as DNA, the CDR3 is TGTGCCAGCAGCCATCGGGATCCCGTTGGTGAGCAGTTCTTC.

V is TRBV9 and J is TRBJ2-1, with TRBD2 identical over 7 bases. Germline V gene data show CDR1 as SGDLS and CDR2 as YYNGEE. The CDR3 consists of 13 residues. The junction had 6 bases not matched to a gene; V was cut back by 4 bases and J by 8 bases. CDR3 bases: TGTGCCAGCAGCAAGGGCGGGAGCTATGAGCAGTTCTTC. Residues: CASSKGGSYEQFF.

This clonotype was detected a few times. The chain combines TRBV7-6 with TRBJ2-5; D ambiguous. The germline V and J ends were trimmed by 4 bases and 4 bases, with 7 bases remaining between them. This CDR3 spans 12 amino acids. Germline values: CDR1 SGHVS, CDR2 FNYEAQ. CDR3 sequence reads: CASSSEPETQYF. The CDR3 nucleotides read TGTGCCAGCAGCTCAGAACCAGAGACCCAGTACTTC.

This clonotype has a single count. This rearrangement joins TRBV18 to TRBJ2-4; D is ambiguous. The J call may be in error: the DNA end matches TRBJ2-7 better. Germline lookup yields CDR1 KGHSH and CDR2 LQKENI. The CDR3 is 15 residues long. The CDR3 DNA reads TGTGCCAGCTCACCATCGGTCGGACGAGACTACGAGCAGTACTTC. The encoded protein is CASSPSVGRDYEQYF.

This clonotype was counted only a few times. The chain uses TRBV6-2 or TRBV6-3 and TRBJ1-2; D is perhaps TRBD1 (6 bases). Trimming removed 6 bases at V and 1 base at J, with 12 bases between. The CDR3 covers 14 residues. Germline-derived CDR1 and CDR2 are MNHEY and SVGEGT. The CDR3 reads CASSNRVLNYGYTF. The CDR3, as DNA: TGTGCCAGCAGCAACAGGGTTCTTAACTATGGCTACACCTTC.

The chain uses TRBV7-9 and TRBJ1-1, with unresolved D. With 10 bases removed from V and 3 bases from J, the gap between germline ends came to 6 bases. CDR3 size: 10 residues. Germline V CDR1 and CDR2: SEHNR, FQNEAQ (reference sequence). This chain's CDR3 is CATGDTEAFF. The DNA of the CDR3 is TGTGCCACTGGGGACACTGAAGCTTTCTTT.

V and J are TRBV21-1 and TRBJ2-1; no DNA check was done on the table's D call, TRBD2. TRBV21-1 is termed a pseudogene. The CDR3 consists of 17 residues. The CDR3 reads CASSKFNLAGGYNEQFF. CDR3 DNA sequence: TGTGCCAGCAGCAAATTCAACTTAGCGGGAGGCTACAATGAGCAGTTCTTC.